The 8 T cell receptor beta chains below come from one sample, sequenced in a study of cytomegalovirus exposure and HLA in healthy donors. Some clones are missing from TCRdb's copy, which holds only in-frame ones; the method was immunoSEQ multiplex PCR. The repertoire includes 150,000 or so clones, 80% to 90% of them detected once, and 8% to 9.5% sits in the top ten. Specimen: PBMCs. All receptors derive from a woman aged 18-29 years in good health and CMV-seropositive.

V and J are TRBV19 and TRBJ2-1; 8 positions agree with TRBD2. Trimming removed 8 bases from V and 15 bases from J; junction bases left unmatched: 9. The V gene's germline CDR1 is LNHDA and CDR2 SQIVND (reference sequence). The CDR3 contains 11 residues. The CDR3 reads CASGQGLVLFF. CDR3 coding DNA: TGTGCCAGTGGCCAGGGACTAGTTCTGTTCTTC.

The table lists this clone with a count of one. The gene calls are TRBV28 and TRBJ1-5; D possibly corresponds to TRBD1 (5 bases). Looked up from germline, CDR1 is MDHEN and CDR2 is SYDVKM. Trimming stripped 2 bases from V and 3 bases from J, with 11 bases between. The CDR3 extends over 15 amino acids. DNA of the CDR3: TGTGCCAGCAGTTTAAGCCAGGGCTTCAATCAGCCCCAGCATTTT. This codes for CASSLSQGFNQPQHF.

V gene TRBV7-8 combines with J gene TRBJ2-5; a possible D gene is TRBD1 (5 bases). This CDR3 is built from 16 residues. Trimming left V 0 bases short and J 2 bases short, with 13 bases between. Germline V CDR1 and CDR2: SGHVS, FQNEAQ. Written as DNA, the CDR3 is TGTGCCAGCAGCTTAGCGCTGGGGCAGGGTCAAGAGACCCAGTACTTC. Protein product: CASSLALGQGQETQYF.

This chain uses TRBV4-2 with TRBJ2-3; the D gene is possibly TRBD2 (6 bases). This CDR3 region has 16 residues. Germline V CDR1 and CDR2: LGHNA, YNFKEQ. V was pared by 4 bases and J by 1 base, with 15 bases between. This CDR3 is CASSPLGAGRTDTQYF. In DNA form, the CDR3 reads TGTGCCAGCAGCCCACTCGGGGCGGGGCGCACAGATACGCAGTATTTT.

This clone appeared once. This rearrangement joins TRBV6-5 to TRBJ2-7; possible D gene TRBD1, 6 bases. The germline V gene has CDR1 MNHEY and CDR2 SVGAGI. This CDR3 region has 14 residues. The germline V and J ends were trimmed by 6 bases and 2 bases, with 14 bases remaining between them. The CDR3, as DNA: TGTGCCAGCAGAGAAGGTACAGGGACCTACGAGCAGTACTTC. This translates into CASREGTGTYEQYF.

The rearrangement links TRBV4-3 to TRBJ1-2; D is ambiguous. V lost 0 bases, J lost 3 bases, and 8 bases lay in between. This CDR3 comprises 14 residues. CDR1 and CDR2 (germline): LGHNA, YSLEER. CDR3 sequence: CASSQEAVDYGYTF. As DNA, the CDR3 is TGCGCCAGCAGCCAAGAGGCAGTGGACTATGGCTACACCTTC.

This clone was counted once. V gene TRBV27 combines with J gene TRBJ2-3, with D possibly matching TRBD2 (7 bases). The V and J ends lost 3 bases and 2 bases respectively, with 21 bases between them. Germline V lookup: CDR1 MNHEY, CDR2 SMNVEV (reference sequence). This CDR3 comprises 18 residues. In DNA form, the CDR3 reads TGTGCCAGCAGTTTTAAGGGGGGGGCCAACCAACCCACAGATACGCAGTATTTT. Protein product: CASSFKGGANQPTDTQYF.

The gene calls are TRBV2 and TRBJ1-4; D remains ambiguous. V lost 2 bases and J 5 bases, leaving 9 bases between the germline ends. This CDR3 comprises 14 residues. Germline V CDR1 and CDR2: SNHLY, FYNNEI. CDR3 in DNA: TGTGCCAGCAGTGAATGGGGAGAGAATGAAAAACTGTTTTTT. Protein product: CASSEWGENEKLFF.